These T cell receptor beta chains were read from a single sample in a study of CD8+ T cells in alopecia areata. The protocol was immunoSEQ multiplex PCR, while the TCRdb copy is restricted to in-frame clones and leaves out a portion. This table has about 150,000 clones, about 53% appearing once. The sample in question was CD8+ T cells sorted from blood, obtained at week 0. These receptors were taken from a human donor with alopecia areata. Both conserved end residues are part of each CDR3. The D gene is left open where the match is weak. The size entry is marked missing in some rows and otherwise reads once, few, many or a size class.

V gene	D gene	J gene	clone size	CDR3 protein	CDR3 DNA
TRBV7-7	TRBD1	TRBJ2-5	once	CASSVGQDVQETQYF	TGTGCCAGCAGCGTGGGACAGGATGTTCAAGAGACCCAGTACTTC
TRBV4-3	TRBD1	TRBJ2-7	-	CASSQDSRTGTYEQYF	TGCGCCAGCAGCCAAGATAGTAGGACAGGAACCTACGAGCAGTACTTC
TRBV29-1	TRBD1	TRBJ1-1	-	CSVRQGNTEAFF	TGCAGCGTTAGACAGGGGAACACTGAAGCTTTCTTT
TRBV7-2	-	TRBJ1-1	few	CASSHRNTEAFF	TGTGCCAGCAGCCACAGGAACACTGAAGCTTTCTTT
TRBV15	-	TRBJ2-1	-	CATSRPARGLVYNEQFF	TGTGCCACCAGCAGACCCGCAAGGGGATTGGTCTACAATGAGCAGTTCTTC
TRBV11-2	-	TRBJ2-7	-	CASSLEVIDEQYF	TGTGCCAGCAGCTTAGAGGTCATTGACGAGCAGTACTTC
TRBV2	-	TRBJ2-3	-	CASADEMSTDTQYF	TGTGCCAGCGCGGACGAAATGAGCACAGATACGCAGTATTTT
TRBV29-1	TRBD2	TRBJ2-3	-	CSVEGYRLAGGADTQYF	TGCAGCGTTGAAGGGTACCGGCTAGCGGGGGGCGCAGATACGCAGTATTTT
TRBV7-2	TRBD1	TRBJ2-1	-	CASSWGQGYYNEQFF	TGTGCCAGCAGCTGGGGACAGGGGTACTACAATGAGCAGTTCTTC
TRBV19	-	TRBJ1-2	few	CASTPDGYGYTF	TGTGCCAGTACCCCCGACGGGTATGGCTACACCTTC
TRBV4-1	-	TRBJ2-3	-	CASSNTPDRSSDTQYF	TGCGCCAGCAGCAACACACCGGATCGGTCGTCCGATACGCAGTATTTT
TRBV4-3	TRBD1	TRBJ1-4	-	CASSQTWGTVDEKLFF	TGCGCCAGCAGCCAAACCTGGGGGACAGTAGATGAAAAACTGTTTTTT
TRBV9	-	TRBJ2-7	-	CASSAGSQGYEQYF	TGTGCCAGCAGCGCGGGCTCTCAAGGCTACGAGCAGTACTTC
TRBV9	-	TRBJ2-1	few	CASSVPPGLSNEQFF	TGTGCCAGCAGCGTACCCCCGGGACTCTCAAATGAGCAGTTCTTC